The text below deals with one T cell receptor (beta chain). This clonotype has at least ten counts. Its cognate antigen has yet to be identified. No base quality information exists; no much larger clone differs at one position. This sample was taken from a study of spatial heterogeneity in lung cancer (dated by TCRdb to about 2019). Regarding the research as a whole: Samples were obtained from approximately 70 patients with early-stage, untreated non-small cell lung cancer from the lung TRACERx cohort. Beta-chain transcripts were consistently detected in greater numbers than alpha-chain transcripts, which likely reflects a higher abundance of beta-chain transcripts. Nonsynonymous mutation counts, determined by whole-exome sequencing of tumor tissue, were related to TCR repertoire features. In the raw uncorrected reads, each unique combination of TCR and UMI appeared more than ten times on average. At surgery, hundreds of tumor regions, fewer than 85 matched nontumor lung samples and 56 PBMC samples were TCR-sequenced for both alpha and beta chains. Follow-up PBMC samples were sequenced whenever available, and the median time to follow-up was about 23 months after resection. TCR alpha and beta repertoires were quantitatively compared across multiple tumor regions, matched nontumor lung and blood in non-small cell lung cancer. Points the paper makes about the study in general: Additional single-cell paired TCR alpha and beta sequencing was considered necessary to confirm, at a functional level, the hypothesis that regional TCRs recognize regional mutations. Ubiquitous expanded tumor TCRs showed up in blood more often at tumor resection than at routine follow-up. Only approximately 15 patients were included in the comparisons of baseline and follow-up blood repertoires.

The method was 5' RACE. TCRdb names NextSeq 500 as the instrument used. In the TCR library protocol, a unique molecular identifier was attached to each TCR cDNA molecule so that PCR and sequencing errors could be corrected. The paper's data handling went like this. Decombinator tools were used for TCR identification, UMI-based error correction and CDR3 extraction. TCRs above a frequency of 2 per 1,000, corresponding to the top 1% of the tumor frequency distribution, were defined as expanded. Renyi diversity was calculated using the R vegan package after each repertoire was subsampled 100 times to 5,000 TCRs. CDR3 similarity networks were built from amino acid triplet string-kernel similarity, with CDR3s being connected when pairwise similarity was above 0.82. Using fastp trimming at Q25 and MiXCR clonotype assembly, TCRdb reanalyzed the public sequencing data and kept in-frame beta chains. Entries that share a CDR3 protein sequence are merged under the most common genes and DNA. For this entry, the V and J calls and clone size follow TCRdb and not the study's own pipeline. This sample gives around 120,000 distinct CDR3 sequences in total; 12% of them show up just once. Around a sixth of the sample lies in the top ten.

Reading the label with the study, this specimen's time point is: blood at routine non-recurrence follow-up after resection. Whole RNA extracted from tumor and nontumor lung tissue, or from cryopreserved PBMC samples, was used for TCR sequencing without cell sorting. Only patients with enough RNA available from two or more tumor regions were chosen for TCR sequencing. This clonotype was sampled from a male donor with early-stage non-small cell lung cancer. The starting material was PBMCs, obtained at follow-up.

The CDR3 sequence is CASIPATVSNQPQHF. In nucleotides, the sequence is TGTGCCAGCATCCCTGCGACAGTTAGCAATCAGCCCCAGCATTTT. This chain is built from TRBV28 and TRBJ1-5; TRBD1 might be the D gene, on 5 matching bases. From cysteine to phenylalanine, the CDR3 is 15 amino acids long. CDR3 DNA only is kept here, 45 bases in frame from base 1. Trimming takes 7 bases from V and 0 bases from J, and the germline ends sit 13 bases apart. In the germline V gene, CDR1 corresponds to MDHEN and CDR2 to SYDVKM.